This TCR beta chain was captured by sequencing in a study of blood T cell repertoires in COVID-19 (dated by TCRdb to 2020 to 2022). Background on the whole study: Samples from collaborators originated in the United States, Italy and Spain and spanned both the acute and convalescent phases of COVID-19. The prospective study material was composed of cDNA or gDNA derived from T cells, B-cell-depleted T cells, or PBMCs. The dataset comprised deeply sampled blood TCRbeta repertoires from subjects exposed to, actively infected with, or recovered from COVID-19. The repertoires were made available in a free public database intended to serve as a resource for research on the immune response to SARS-CoV-2. Samples came from the ongoing ImmuneRACE study (first 160 participants) plus 1,254 subjects from 6 global collaborators. A de-identified subject ID, COVID-19 status, age in years and sex were almost always included in the sample metadata. Where HLA class I and class II types were available, the types were taken from metadata supplied by the sample provider, not from assay-based typing.

TCRbeta CDR3 regions were amplified from genomic DNA by means of the immunoSEQ Assay, a bias-controlled multiplex PCR. The original pipeline was this. Within the assay, amplification of reference gene primers was used to estimate how many nucleated cells each sample contained. Sequence reads were collapsed and filtered to measure the absolute abundance of every unique TCRbeta CDR3 rearrangement. Productive Simpson clonality was computed per sample as the square root of Simpson's diversity index over productive rearrangements. TCRdb's version of the immuneACCESS table is confined to in-frame rearrangements and falls short of the full clone set. An unresolved V gene accounts for under half of the shortfall where checked; the remainder is of unknown origin. That table furnishes V, J and clone size, whereas the DNA furnished D and trimming. The sample table holds about 160,000 clones, of which about 85% were seen once. The ten largest clones add up to approximately 7% of the sample.

One collaborating source in Seattle enrolled patients while the patients were actively infected and followed the patients over time throughout the course of disease. Collaborating institutions collected whole blood in K2EDTA tubes following their own protocols. For TCRbeta analysis, collaborators shipped samples as frozen whole blood, isolated PBMCs, or DNA extracted from either of those sample types. Broad study findings and their caveats: How much clinical and demographic metadata was included differed by source and by participant, and the metadata was provided uncurated.

Deletion took 6 bases off V and 5 bases off J, with a span of 10 bases between the germline ends. Looking up the germline V gene yields CDR1 SGHAT and CDR2 FQNNGV. The CDR3, from cysteine to phenylalanine, totals 12 residues. Of all the DNA, just the CDR3 is kept, 36 bases in frame from base 1. This clone was detected only once. Its antigen remains undetermined. The record has no base qualities; no much larger clone is one base away. Sequencing was carried out using peripheral blood. The chain is encoded by TRBV11-2 joined to TRBJ2-5; the D segment could be TRBD2, given 6 matching bases. This clonotype was sampled from an older man with COVID-19, enrolled during active disease. The CDR3 is CASRGGSETQYF. The DNA reads TGTGCCAGCAGGGGGGGTTCCGAGACCCAGTACTTC.